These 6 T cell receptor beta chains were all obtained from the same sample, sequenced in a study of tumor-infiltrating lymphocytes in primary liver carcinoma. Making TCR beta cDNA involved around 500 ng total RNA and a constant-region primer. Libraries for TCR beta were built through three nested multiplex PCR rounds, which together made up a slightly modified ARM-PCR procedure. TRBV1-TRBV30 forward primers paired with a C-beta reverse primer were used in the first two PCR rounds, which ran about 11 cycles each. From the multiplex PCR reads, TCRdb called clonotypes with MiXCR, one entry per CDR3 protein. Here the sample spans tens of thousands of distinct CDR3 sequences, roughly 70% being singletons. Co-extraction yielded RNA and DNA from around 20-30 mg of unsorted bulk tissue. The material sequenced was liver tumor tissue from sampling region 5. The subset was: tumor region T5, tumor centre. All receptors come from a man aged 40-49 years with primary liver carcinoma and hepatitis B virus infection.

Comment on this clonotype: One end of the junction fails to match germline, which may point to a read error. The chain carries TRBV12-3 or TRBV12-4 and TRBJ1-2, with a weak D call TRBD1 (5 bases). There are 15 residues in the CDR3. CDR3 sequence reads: CASSLAVRGNYGYTF. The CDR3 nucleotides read TGCGCCAGCAGTTTAGCCGTTCGGGGGAACTATGGCTACACCTTC.

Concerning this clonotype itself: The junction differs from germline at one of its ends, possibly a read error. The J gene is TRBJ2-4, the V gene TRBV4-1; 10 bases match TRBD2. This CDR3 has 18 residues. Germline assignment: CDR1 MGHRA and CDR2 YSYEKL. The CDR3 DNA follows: TGCGCCAGCAGCCGAATTCCCGGGACTAGCGCCGCCAAAAACATTCACTACTTC. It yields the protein CASSRIPGTSAAKNIHYF.

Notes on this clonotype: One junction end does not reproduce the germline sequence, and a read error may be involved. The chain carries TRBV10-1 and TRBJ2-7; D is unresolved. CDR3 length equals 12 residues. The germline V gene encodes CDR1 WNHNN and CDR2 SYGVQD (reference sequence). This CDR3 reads CASSDLSYEEYF. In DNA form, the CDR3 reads TGCGCCAGCAGCGATTTATCCTACGAGGAGTACTTC.

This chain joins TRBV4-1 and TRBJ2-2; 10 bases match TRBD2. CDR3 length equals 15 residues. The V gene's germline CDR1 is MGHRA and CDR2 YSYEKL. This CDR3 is CVISLAGDVTGELFF. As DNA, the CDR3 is TGCGTCATCAGTCTAGCGGGAGATGTTACCGGGGAGCTGTTTTTT.

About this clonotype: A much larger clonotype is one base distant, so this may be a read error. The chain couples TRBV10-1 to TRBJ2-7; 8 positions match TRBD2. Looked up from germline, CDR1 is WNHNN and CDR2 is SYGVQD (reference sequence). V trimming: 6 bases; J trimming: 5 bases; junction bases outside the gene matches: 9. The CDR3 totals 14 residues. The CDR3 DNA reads TGCGCCAGCAGCCGGGAAGCGGGGGTTAACGAGCAGTACTTC. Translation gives CASSREAGVNEQYF.

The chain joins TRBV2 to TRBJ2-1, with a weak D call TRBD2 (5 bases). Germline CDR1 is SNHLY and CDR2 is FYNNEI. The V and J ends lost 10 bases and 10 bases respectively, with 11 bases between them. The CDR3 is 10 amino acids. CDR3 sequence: CANGKGEQFF. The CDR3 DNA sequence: TGTGCCAACGGGAAGGGCGAGCAGTTCTTC.